What follows are 14 T cell receptor beta chains derived from one specimen sequenced in a study of blood T cell repertoires in COVID-19. The repertoire was sequenced with immunoSEQ multiplex PCR; TCRdb's copy has only in-frame clones and lacks some. This table has about 100,000 clones, roughly 87% appearing once. Sequences were obtained from peripheral blood. All receptors come from a young man in a cohort sampled during active COVID-19.

The CDR3 is CASRVWGGTLMDEKLFF. In DNA form, the CDR3 reads TGTGCCAGCAGGGTTTGGGGGGGGACGCTAATGGATGAAAAACTGTTTTTT. The V gene is TRBV6-4, the J gene TRBJ1-4, with a weak D call TRBD1 (5 bases). From germline, CDR1 is MRHNA and CDR2 SNTAGT. V dropped 6 bases and J dropped 6 bases, with 23 bases sitting between them. CDR3 length: 17 residues.

The genes are TRBV12-5 and TRBJ2-3, with a tentative D call TRBD2 (5 bases). In germline, CDR1 is LGHNT, CDR2 FRNRAP. V was trimmed by 2 bases and J by 6 bases, leaving 12 bases between them. CDR3 length equals 14 residues. This CDR3 is CASGLSGSGDTQYF. In DNA form, the CDR3 reads TGTGCTAGTGGTTTGAGTGGTTCGGGGGATACGCAGTATTTT. Supplemented by reference TRBV12-5 and TRBJ2-3, the full variable domain reads DARVTQTPRHKVTEMGQEVTMRCQPILGHNTVFWYRQTMMQGLELLAYFRNRAPLDDSGMPKDRFSAEMPDATLATLKIQPSEPRDSAVYFCASGLSGSGDTQYFGPGTRLTVL.

This clone was observed once. V gene TRBV7-2 combines with J gene TRBJ2-3, with TRBD1 matching over 10 bases. The CDR3 runs 15 residues. Unmatched junction bases numbered 7, after V lost 5 bases and J lost 5 bases. Germline CDR1 is SGHTA and CDR2 is FQGNSA. CDR3 amino acids: CASSLSGQGIDTQYF. Written as DNA, the CDR3 is TGTGCCAGCAGCCTTTCGGGACAGGGGATAGATACGCAGTATTTT.

CDR3 sequence reads: CASSPRTSGGAYNEQFF. CDR3 nucleotide sequence: TGTGCCAGCAGCCCAAGGACTAGCGGGGGGGCCTACAATGAGCAGTTCTTC. V usage is TRBV5-6 and J usage is TRBJ2-1, with 15 nucleotides matching TRBD2. Germline assignment: CDR1 SGHDT and CDR2 YYEEEE. The CDR3 sequence is 17 residues long. The V segment lost 4 bases and the J segment 2 bases; nucleotides outside the gene matches: 4.

The V call is TRBV9, the J call TRBJ1-3; D is uncertain. The CDR3 spans 15 residues. Germline CDR1 and CDR2: SGDLS and YYNGEE. Deletions cut 4 bases from V and 0 bases from J, with 11 bases between. CDR3 amino acids: CASSPQGSSGNTIYF. DNA of the CDR3: TGTGCCAGCAGCCCCCAAGGGAGCTCTGGAAACACCATATATTTT.

V and J are TRBV4-2 and TRBJ1-4; D is ambiguous. The CDR3 loop spans 15 amino acids. V was pared by 2 bases and J by 4 bases, with 11 bases between. CDR1 and CDR2 from the germline V gene are LGHNA and YNFKEQ. CDR3 amino acids: CASSQREPINEKLFF. The CDR3 nucleotides are TGTGCCAGCAGCCAACGGGAGCCTATTAATGAAAAACTGTTTTTT.

V usage is TRBV28 and J usage is TRBJ2-5; D not certain. The V end was cut by 6 bases, the J end by 9 bases, with 23 bases between. Looked up from germline, CDR1 is MDHEN and CDR2 is SYDVKM. This CDR3 has 15 residues. The CDR3 is CASRPGTFLTAAQYF. The CDR3 DNA reads as TGTGCCAGCAGACCCGGTACCTTCCTAACCGCGGCCCAGTACTTC.

The J gene is TRBJ1-3, the V gene TRBV30; perhaps TRBD1 as D (6 bases). Trimming removed 1 base at V and 5 bases at J, with 12 bases between. This CDR3 contains 14 residues. The V gene's germline CDR1 is GTSNPN and CDR2 SVGIG (reference sequence). CDR3 DNA: TGTGCCTGGAGTGAACGACAGGTCCGAAACACCATATATTTT. It specifies CAWSERQVRNTIYF. The entire variable domain, with the rest obtained from reference TRBV30 and TRBJ1-3, is as follows: SQTIHQWPATLVQPVGSPLSLECTVEGTSNPNLYWYRQAAGRGLQLLFYSVGIGQISSEVPQNLSASRPQDRQFILSSKKLLLSDSGFYLCAWSERQVRNTIYFGEGSWLTVV.

The CDR3 region is CASFREGTTEAFF. For the CDR3, the DNA is TGTGCCAGCTTTCGGGAGGGTACCACTGAAGCTTTCTTT. The chain has TRBV6-5 and TRBJ1-1, with D uncertain. In germline, CDR1 is MNHEY, CDR2 SVGAGI. CDR3 size: 13 residues. Between the trimmed V and J ends, which lost 8 bases and 4 bases, there was a span of 14 bases.

Turning to this clone: At one boundary the junction diverges from the germline segment, which might be a read error. The rearrangement links TRBV30 to TRBJ1-4; D possibly corresponds to TRBD1 (6 bases). Germline V gene lookup returns CDR1 GTSNPN and CDR2 SVGIG (reference sequence). This CDR3 region has 11 residues. The CDR3 protein is CAWSGRGDPAF. The CDR3 DNA sequence: TGTGCCTGGAGTGGCAGGGGAGACCCGGCGTTT.

The DNA for the CDR3 is TGTGCCAGCAGCTCGAACACTGAAGCTTTCTTT. Residues: CASSSNTEAFF. The chain joins TRBV27 to TRBJ1-1; D gene unclear. Between the trimmed V and J ends, which lost 6 bases and 1 base, there was a span of 3 bases. CDR1 MNHEY and CDR2 SMNVEV come from the germline V gene (reference sequence). The CDR3 is 11 residues long.

The chain carries TRBV5-6 and TRBJ1-3; possible D gene TRBD1, 6 bases. CDR3 length: 13 residues. The V end was cut by 4 bases, the J end by 8 bases, with 13 bases between. Germline loops: CDR1 SGHDT, CDR2 YYEEEE. In DNA, the CDR3 is TGTGCCAGCAGCCCCAGGGGAACGGACACCATATATTTT. It translates to CASSPRGTDTIYF.

This clone was observed once. The V call is TRBV9, the J call TRBJ1-2; TRBD1 is a possible D gene (5 bases). The germline V gene has CDR1 SGDLS and CDR2 YYNGEE. The CDR3 is made up of 13 amino acids. Deletions cut 1 base from V and 3 bases from J, with 7 bases between. The chain's CDR3 is CASSVTQDYGYTF. The CDR3, as DNA: TGTGCCAGCAGCGTAACACAGGACTATGGCTACACCTTC.

V usage is TRBV11-3 and J usage is TRBJ2-3, with D uncertain. V lost 5 bases, J lost 0 bases, and 9 bases lay in between. CDR3 length: 14 amino acids. CDR1 is SGHNT, CDR2 YENEEA, per germline. The CDR3: CASSLTTSTDTQYF. The DNA for the CDR3 is TGTGCCAGCAGCCTAACCACCAGCACAGATACGCAGTATTTT.